Presented here are 15 T cell receptor beta chains from one specimen sequenced in a study of spatial heterogeneity in lung cancer. TCRdb itself ran the 5' RACE reads through MiXCR, one entry per CDR3 protein. The data hold 10,000 to 11,000 distinct CDR3 sequences, with around 22% observed a single time. Described time point: sample taken at primary tumor resection. The input material, whole RNA from tumor, nontumor lung or frozen PBMC, was sequenced unsorted. This sample comprised PBMCs, obtained at surgery. These receptors came from a female donor with early-stage non-small cell lung cancer.

In its sample, this clonotype was seen a few times. The V and J genes are TRBV27 and TRBJ1-1; D may be TRBD1 (5 bases). This CDR3 has 15 residues. Trimming removed 7 bases at V and 0 bases at J, with 15 bases between. Germline CDR1 is MNHEY and CDR2 is SMNVEV (reference sequence). The CDR3 spells CASIPRGLMNTEAFF. The DNA for the CDR3 is TGTGCCAGCATCCCAAGGGGACTCATGAACACTGAAGCTTTCTTT.

The genes are TRBV19 and TRBJ2-7; 8 nucleotides match TRBD1. CDR3 size: 13 residues. Germline V CDR1 and CDR2: LNHDA, SQIVND (reference sequence). The trim removed 6 bases at V and 7 bases at J, leaving 8 bases unmatched. The CDR3 loop is CASSRGPFIEQYF. CDR3 coding DNA: TGTGCCAGTAGCAGGGGGCCCTTCATAGAGCAGTACTTC.

This chain joins TRBV11-3 and TRBJ2-1; the D is unclear. CDR3 size: 12 residues. Trimming pared 3 bases from V and 2 bases from J, leaving 2 bases between. Looked up from germline, CDR1 is SGHNT and CDR2 is YENEEA. The DNA of the CDR3 is TGTGCCAGCAGCTTCACCTACAATGAGCAGTTCTTC. It codes for CASSFTYNEQFF.

This clonotype was counted between two and nine times. The rearrangement joins TRBV10-3 to TRBJ1-2; the match to TRBD1 covers 8 bases. This CDR3 spans 13 amino acids. CDR1 is ENHRY, CDR2 SYGVKD, per germline. Trimming cost V 5 bases and J 8 bases; bases outside gene matches: 7. CDR3 bases: TGTGCCATCAGTACCGACAGGGGAGCAGGCTACACCTTC. This sequence encodes CAISTDRGAGYTF.

The gene calls are TRBV5-6 and TRBJ1-2; no reliable D call. This CDR3 is built from 14 residues. The V gene's germline CDR1 is SGHDT and CDR2 YYEEEE. The germline V and J ends were trimmed by 3 bases and 5 bases, with 14 bases remaining between them. The CDR3 sequence is CASSSRRAVYGYTF. CDR3 bases: TGTGCCAGCAGCTCGCGGAGGGCGGTGTATGGCTACACCTTC.

This clonotype was seen only a few times. The CDR3 nucleotides read TGTGCCAGCAGTTTTTCCAGGGGCGGCTACACCTTC. Residues: CASSFSRGGYTF. This chain uses TRBV12-3 or TRBV12-4 with TRBJ1-2; weak D call: TRBD1 (6 bases). Trimming removed 3 bases at V and 8 bases at J, with 10 bases between. The CDR3 totals 12 residues.

DNA of the CDR3: TGTGCCAGCAGTCCCCCGGACGGCGACACCGGGGAGCTGTTTTTT. Translating it yields CASSPPDGDTGELFF. The rearrangement links TRBV12-3 or TRBV12-4 to TRBJ2-2; D is undetermined. The V end was cut by 5 bases, the J end by 3 bases, with 13 bases between. This CDR3 is built from 15 residues.

The chain recombines TRBV4-1 with TRBJ1-5, with 7 bases fitting TRBD1. CDR1 and CDR2 from the germline V gene are MGHRA and YSYEKL. The CDR3 runs 14 residues. V dropped 3 bases and J dropped 6; count of bases not matched to a gene: 5. CDR3 region: CASSQADRAQPQHF. The CDR3 nucleotides are TGCGCCAGCAGCCAGGCCGACAGGGCTCAGCCCCAGCATTTT.

Only a few counts were recorded for this clonotype. The V call is TRBV5-1, the J call TRBJ2-3, with D perhaps assigned TRBD1 or TRBD2 (6 bases each). The CDR3 runs to 15 residues. Germline V gives CDR1 SGHRS, CDR2 YFSETQ. Trimming stripped 1 base from V and 2 bases from J, with 11 bases between. CDR3 DNA: TGCGCCAGCAGCTTGTGGCCGGGGGCCACAGATACGCAGTATTTT. Protein sequence: CASSLWPGATDTQYF.

J is TRBJ1-3 and V is TRBV3-1; no reliable D call. V lost 2 bases and J lost 0, with 11 bases in between. Looked up from germline, CDR1 is LGHDT and CDR2 is YNNKEL (reference sequence). CDR3 length: 16 amino acids. The CDR3 DNA sequence: TGTGCCAGCAGCCAATCCAGACGGATCTCTGGAAACACCATATATTTT. It codes for CASSQSRRISGNTIYF.

V is TRBV7-2 and J is TRBJ2-5; D gene unclear. This CDR3 spans 14 amino acids. Germline V gives CDR1 SGHTA, CDR2 FQGNSA. V gave up 2 bases and J gave up 3 bases, with 10 bases separating them. CDR3 in DNA: TGTGCCAGCAGCTTAAGATGGGCGGAAGAGACCCAGTACTTC. It specifies CASSLRWAEETQYF.

This clonotype was picked up many times. The chain joins TRBV4-2 to TRBJ2-1, with TRBD2 matching over 9 bases. The CDR3 is 17 residues long. Per germline, CDR1 LGHNA and CDR2 YNFKEQ. The trim removed 1 base at V and 1 base at J, leaving 5 bases unmatched. Here the CDR3 reads CASSQVTAGGSYNEQFF. DNA of the CDR3: TGTGCCAGCAGCCAAGTAACAGCGGGAGGATCCTACAATGAGCAGTTCTTC.

This clonotype appeared a few times. The chain uses TRBV4-1 and TRBJ2-7, with 11 bases matching TRBD2. V was clipped by 1 base and J by 3 bases; unmatched bases: 11. This CDR3 has 18 residues. Germline V CDR1 and CDR2: MGHRA, YSYEKL. CDR3 sequence reads: CASSQAVSGRALGYEQYF. DNA for the CDR3: TGCGCCAGCAGCCAAGCGGTTAGCGGGAGGGCCTTAGGCTACGAGCAGTACTTC.

This clonotype is classed as medium-sized. The chain uses TRBV20-1 and TRBJ2-5, with a weak D call TRBD2 (6 bases). The V and J ends lost 3 bases and 4 bases respectively, with 15 bases between them. This CDR3 has 14 amino acids. CDR1 DFQATT and CDR2 SNEGSKA come from the germline V gene (reference sequence). The chain's CDR3 is CSARGLALRETQYF. CDR3 coding DNA: TGCAGTGCTAGGGGCCTAGCGCTGCGAGAGACCCAGTACTTC.

The chain has TRBV18 and TRBJ1-2, with a tentative D call TRBD1 (5 bases). Germline V gene data show CDR1 as KGHSH and CDR2 as LQKENI. V lost 2 bases, J lost 0 bases, and 10 bases lay in between. The CDR3 has 15 amino acids. DNA of the CDR3: TGTGCCAGCTCACCAGAGACAGCTACTAACTATGGCTACACCTTC. This translates into CASSPETATNYGYTF.